Below, 28 T cell receptor beta chains from the same sample are listed, as sequenced in a study of cytomegalovirus exposure and HLA in healthy donors. The PCR was carried out with 60 Vbeta primers and 13 Jbeta primers. The data were produced by immunoSEQ multiplex PCR, yet TCRdb's version contains in-frame clones alone and is incomplete. The sample has about 67,000 clones; more than 80% are singletons. The specimen was PBMCs. These TCRs come from a woman aged 25 to 45 in good health and CMV-seropositive.

V is TRBV10-3 and J is TRBJ2-5; 7 bases match TRBD2. Germline lookup yields CDR1 ENHRY and CDR2 SYGVKD. The CDR3 runs to 13 residues. With 6 bases clipped from V and 5 bases from J, the junction kept 6 bases outside the gene matches. The CDR3 here is CAISPPGRETQYF. CDR3 sequence (DNA): TGTGCCATCAGCCCCCCCGGGAGGGAGACCCAGTACTTC.

CDR3 sequence: CASSPVERAGITKNIQYF. The CDR3 region has the DNA TGTGCCAGCTCACCGGTGGAGAGGGCAGGTATAACCAAAAACATTCAGTACTTC. The chain couples TRBV18 to TRBJ2-4, with a weak D call TRBD2 (5 bases). V lost 3 bases and J lost 2, with 20 bases in between. Per germline, CDR1 KGHSH and CDR2 LQKENI. The CDR3 has 18 residues.

V usage is TRBV29-1 and J usage is TRBJ2-1; D may be TRBD2 (6 bases). V was shortened by 8 bases and J by 1 base, with 15 bases between the two germline ends. Per the germline V gene, CDR1 is SQVTM and CDR2 is ANQGSEA. The CDR3 totals 14 residues. Here the CDR3 DNA reads TGCAGCTCTCGCTCGGGGACTTCCTACAATGAGCAGTTCTTC. Translation: CSSRSGTSYNEQFF.

The chain joins TRBV27 to TRBJ2-5; TRBD2 matches 8 bases. The tail of the sequence fits TRBJ2-7 better, so the J call may be wrong. The CDR3 runs 14 residues. Germline CDR1 MNHEY, CDR2 SMNVEV (reference sequence). The CDR3 nucleotides are TGTGCCAGCAGTTACACCGGGGGGGCCTACGAGCAGTACTTC. It translates to CASSYTGGAYEQYF.

The V and J genes are TRBV5-1 and TRBJ2-2; a possible D gene is TRBD1 (6 bases). The germline gives CDR1 SGHRS, CDR2 YFSETQ. Trimming cost V 3 bases and J 3 bases, with 12 bases left between them. This CDR3 spans 15 amino acids. For the CDR3, the DNA is TGCGCCAGCAGCTCGCAAACAGGGTACACCGGGGAGCTGTTTTTT. Residues: CASSSQTGYTGELFF.

The chain carries TRBV27 and TRBJ2-5, with D tentatively TRBD2 (6 bases). Deletions cut 4 bases from V and 5 bases from J, with 17 bases between. CDR1 is MNHEY, CDR2 SMNVEV, per germline (reference sequence). This CDR3 comprises 15 residues. CDR3 region: CASSSQGLSWETQYF. For the CDR3, the DNA is TGTGCCAGCAGTTCCCAGGGACTTTCCTGGGAGACCCAGTACTTC.

Only a few counts were recorded for this clone. The rearrangement links TRBV5-1 to TRBJ2-7; 13 positions agree with TRBD2. The CDR3 is 17 amino acids. Germline lookup yields CDR1 SGHRS and CDR2 YFSETQ. V dropped 4 bases and J dropped 2; count of bases not matched to a gene: 9. DNA of the CDR3: TGCGCCAGCAGCCTAGGAGGACTAGCGGGAGTCACCTACGAGCAGTACTTC. This codes for CASSLGGLAGVTYEQYF.

The chain is built from TRBV9 and TRBJ2-1; D possibly corresponds to TRBD1 (6 bases). Germline-derived CDR1 and CDR2 are SGDLS and YYNGEE. Trimming shortened V by 0 bases and J by 0 bases, and 7 bases separated the two germline ends. This CDR3 has 15 residues. The CDR3 sequence is CASSVEDSSYNEQFF. In DNA, the CDR3 is TGTGCCAGCAGCGTAGAGGACAGCTCCTACAATGAGCAGTTCTTC.

The chain couples TRBV6-5 to TRBJ2-3, with TRBD2 identical over 8 bases. V lost 2 bases, J lost 6 bases, and 10 bases stayed unmatched. This CDR3 has 16 amino acids. Germline V lookup: CDR1 MNHEY, CDR2 SVGAGI. CDR3 coding DNA: TGTGCCAGCAGTTACGCAGCGGGAGCAGGGTTTGATACGCAGTATTTT. Its translation: CASSYAAGAGFDTQYF.

This clone was counted once. The chain uses TRBV7-6 and TRBJ2-7; TRBD1 matches at 7 bases. The CDR3 contains 17 residues. V was pared by 1 base and J by 0 bases, with 9 bases of the junction left unmatched. Germline V gives CDR1 SGHVS, CDR2 FNYEAQ. For the CDR3, the DNA is TGTGCCAGCAGCTTAGGCCCTACAGGGGCTTTCTCCTACGAGCAGTACTTC. It specifies CASSLGPTGAFSYEQYF.

The chain combines TRBV7-9 with TRBJ2-3; 7 nucleotides line up with TRBD2. CDR1 is SEHNR, CDR2 FQNEAQ, per germline (reference sequence). The V segment lost 5 bases and the J segment 4 bases; nucleotides outside the gene matches: 12. The CDR3 totals 16 residues. The CDR3, as DNA: TGTGCCAGCAGCGGGGGGGACTACCCTCCCCCAGATACGCAGTATTTT. The encoded protein is CASSGGDYPPPDTQYF.

This chain links TRBV4-2 with TRBJ1-4, with 9 bases identical to TRBD1. With 4 bases clipped from V and 5 bases from J, the junction kept 14 bases outside the gene matches. CDR1 and CDR2 from the germline V gene are LGHNA and YNFKEQ. This CDR3 spans 18 amino acids. CDR3 residues: CASSPQPGQGNLNEKLFF. The DNA of the CDR3 is TGTGCCAGCAGCCCCCAACCGGGACAGGGAAACCTAAATGAAAAACTGTTTTTT.

The chain is built from TRBV6-1 and TRBJ1-6; D is uncertain. Deletions cut 7 bases from V and 9 bases from J, with 16 bases between. Germline values: CDR1 MNHNS, CDR2 SASEGT. The CDR3 has 14 amino acids. CDR3 sequence: CASTGRLRGSPLHF. For the CDR3, the DNA is TGTGCCAGCACGGGGAGGCTTCGGGGTTCACCCCTCCACTTT.

The J gene is TRBJ1-1, the V gene TRBV2, with 11 bases that match TRBD1. V dropped 7 bases and J dropped 5; count of bases not matched to a gene: 9. Germline CDR1 reads SNHLY; CDR2 reads FYNNEI. The CDR3 loop spans 15 amino acids. CDR3 bases: TGTGCCAGCAAAGGACAGGGGGCAAGTGGGACTGAAGCTTTCTTT. Residues: CASKGQGASGTEAFF.

This clone was counted between two and nine times. J is TRBJ2-7 and V is TRBV19, with 10 nucleotides matching TRBD2. Trimming took 1 base from V and 3 from J; bases not matched to a gene: 3. Germline loops: CDR1 LNHDA, CDR2 SQIVND (reference sequence). There are 15 residues in the CDR3. The CDR3 region is CASSIASSGSYEQYF. CDR3 DNA: TGTGCCAGTAGTATAGCGTCTAGCGGGAGCTACGAGCAGTACTTC.

The rearrangement uses TRBV2 and TRBJ2-1, with D unclear. Per the germline V gene, CDR1 is SNHLY and CDR2 is FYNNEI. This CDR3 has 13 residues. Trimming stripped 1 base from V and 4 bases from J, with 5 bases between. The CDR3 is CASSEVLYNEQFF. The CDR3 nucleotides are TGTGCCAGCAGTGAAGTACTATACAATGAGCAGTTCTTC.

The rearrangement uses TRBV5-5 and TRBJ2-7; 8 nucleotides match TRBD2. Germline V gene data show CDR1 as SGHKS and CDR2 as YYEKEE (reference sequence). This CDR3 is built from 13 residues. V shed 7 bases and J 3 bases; nucleotides not matched to a gene: 6. The CDR3 is CASSYGGGYEQYF. In DNA form, the CDR3 reads TGTGCCAGCTCCTACGGGGGGGGCTACGAGCAGTACTTC. The variable domain in full, with the rest retrieved from reference TRBV5-5 and TRBJ2-7, is DAGVTQSPTHLIKTRGQQVTLRCSPISGHKSVSWYQQVLGQGPQFIFQYYEKEERGRGNFPDRFSARQFPNYSSELNVNALLLGDSALYLCASSYGGGYEQYFGPGTRLTVT.

V usage is TRBV6-1 and J usage is TRBJ2-1, with TRBD2 matching 7 bases. Germline CDR1 MNHNS, CDR2 SASEGT. CDR3 length: 14 residues. Trimming took 7 bases from V and 4 from J; bases not matched to a gene: 7. Here the CDR3 reads CASNLAGAYNEQFF. The CDR3 region has the DNA TGTGCCAGCAATCTTGCGGGAGCGTACAATGAGCAGTTCTTC.

The chain couples TRBV5-4 to TRBJ2-1; 9 nucleotides agree with TRBD1. The V gene end was trimmed by 5 bases and the J gene end by 1 base; junction bases not matched to a gene: 4. This CDR3 comprises 15 residues. The germline CDR1 and CDR2 sequences are SGHNT and YYREEE (reference sequence). The CDR3 loop reads CASSTGTGSYNEQFF. CDR3 DNA: TGTGCCAGCAGTACCGGGACAGGGTCCTACAATGAGCAGTTCTTC.

CDR3 nucleotides: TGTGCCAGCAGCCCCGGACTAGCGGAAAGCACAGATACGCAGTATTTT. Translating it yields CASSPGLAESTDTQYF. The V and J genes are TRBV5-5 and TRBJ2-3; TRBD2 agrees at 10 bases. The CDR3 has 16 residues. After removal of 4 bases from V and 0 bases from J, the junction contained 5 bases not matched to a gene. CDR1 is SGHKS, CDR2 YYEKEE, per germline (reference sequence).

The chain combines TRBV10-1 with TRBJ2-1, with TRBD2 matching 13 bases. Trimming removed 7 bases from V and 9 bases from J; junction bases left unmatched: 15. Germline CDR1 WNHNN, CDR2 SYGVQD (reference sequence). The CDR3 is made up of 17 amino acids. CDR3 sequence reads: CASTPLAGGSDGCEQFF. The DNA of the CDR3 is TGCGCCAGCACCCCACTAGCGGGAGGGTCTGATGGTTGTGAGCAGTTCTTC.

A word on this clone: Other DNA sequences from this sample encode an identical CDR3 as well. V gene TRBV6-1 combines with J gene TRBJ2-5, with 11 bases matching TRBD1. J was trimmed by 2 bases and V by 5 bases; bases with no gene match: 4. The CDR3 has 15 residues. Germline loops: CDR1 MNHNS, CDR2 SASEGT. The CDR3 here is CASSPGTGGQETQYF. DNA of the CDR3: TGTGCCAGCAGTCCCGGGACAGGGGGGCAAGAGACCCAGTACTTC.

The chain links TRBV9 to TRBJ2-2; TRBD2 matches at 12 bases. V shed 2 bases and J 4 bases; nucleotides not matched to a gene: 0. This CDR3 is built from 15 residues. Germline values: CDR1 SGDLS, CDR2 YYNGEE. For the CDR3, the DNA is TGTGCCAGCAGCGTGACTAGCGGGAGCACCGGGGAGCTGTTTTTT. Protein product: CASSVTSGSTGELFF. The full variable domain, in which reference TRBV9 and TRBJ2-2 provide the parts outside the CDR3, is DSGVTQTPKHLITATGQRVTLRCSPRSGDLSVYWYQQSLDQGLQFLIQYYNGEERAKGNILERFSAQQFPDLHSELNLSSLELGDSALYFCASSVTSGSTGELFFGEGSRLTVL.

The chain employs TRBV9 and TRBJ2-6; 8 positions match TRBD1. This CDR3 has 17 residues. Losses at the gene ends were 4 bases for V and 1 base for J; bases not matched to a gene: 7. Germline CDR1 reads SGDLS; CDR2 reads YYNGEE. CDR3 nucleotides: TGTGCCAGCAGCCTCGGACAGGGTAGGTCTGGGGCCAACGTCCTGACTTTC. Protein sequence: CASSLGQGRSGANVLTF.

The chain has TRBV2 and TRBJ1-4; D might be TRBD1 (6 bases). Per germline, CDR1 SNHLY and CDR2 FYNNEI. There are 15 residues in the CDR3. The germline V and J ends were trimmed by 6 bases and 5 bases, with 16 bases remaining between them. CDR3 loop: CASSDNTRGNEKLFF. CDR3 sequence (DNA): TGTGCCAGCAGCGACAACACAAGGGGGAATGAAAAACTGTTTTTT.

The chain employs TRBV5-1 and TRBJ1-1; no clear D. The V gene's germline CDR1 is SGHRS and CDR2 YFSETQ. Trimming cost V 2 bases and J 1 base, with 9 bases left between them. This CDR3 contains 14 residues. This CDR3 reads CASSFLTENTEAFF. CDR3 DNA: TGCGCCAGCAGCTTTCTTACAGAGAACACTGAAGCTTTCTTT.

CDR3 DNA sequence: TGTGCCAGCAGTTACTCAAATACCCGGGGTTACAATGAGCAGTTCTTC. It yields the protein CASSYSNTRGYNEQFF. This sequence joins TRBV6-5 and TRBJ2-1; D perhaps matches TRBD2 (5 bases). The CDR3 contains 16 residues. V was pared by 0 bases and J by 4 bases, with 13 bases between. Germline CDR1 and CDR2: MNHEY and SVGAGI.

This chain links TRBV7-3 with TRBJ2-1; 10 nucleotides match TRBD2. The germline CDR1 and CDR2 sequences are SGHTA and FQGTGA. The V segment lost 5 bases and the J segment 4 bases; nucleotides outside the gene matches: 5. The CDR3 spans 15 residues. CDR3 in DNA: TGTGCCAGCAGCCAAACTAGCGGGACTTACAATGAGCAGTTCTTC. It translates to CASSQTSGTYNEQFF.